Below are 9 T cell receptor beta chains sequenced from a single sample in a study of blood T cell repertoires in COVID-19. Sequencing was performed with immunoSEQ multiplex PCR; in TCRdb, only in-frame clones are kept and a portion is missing. The sample lists 150,000 to 200,000 clones; about 84% were seen once. Sequencing input: PBMCs or T cells enriched from blood (not recorded which). The receptors stem from a woman aged 40 to 50 with acute COVID-19.

This chain connects TRBV24-1 to TRBJ1-5; D remains unclear. Trimming cost V 4 bases and J 3 bases, with 12 bases left between them. The CDR3 covers 15 residues. Germline CDR1 reads KGHDR; CDR2 reads SFDVKD. The CDR3 loop reads CATSDSRVPNQPQHF. The CDR3, as DNA: TGTGCCACCAGTGACTCTCGGGTGCCCAATCAGCCCCAGCATTTT.

DNA for the CDR3: TGTGCCAGCTCACCGGGCAGATACTCCTACGAGCAGTACTTC. This codes for CASSPGRYSYEQYF. The rearrangement links TRBV18 to TRBJ2-7, with D unclear. With 3 bases removed from V and 0 bases from J, the gap between germline ends came to 9 bases. The CDR3 runs 14 residues. In germline, CDR1 is KGHSH, CDR2 LQKENI.

The genes are TRBV14 and TRBJ1-2; the match to TRBD1 covers 8 bases. The germline V gene encodes CDR1 SGHDN and CDR2 FVKESK. The CDR3 has 14 residues. The V gene end was trimmed by 1 base and the J gene end by 8 bases; junction bases not matched to a gene: 6. CDR3 in amino acids: CASSQVGQGGGYTF. CDR3 DNA: TGTGCCAGCAGCCAAGTAGGACAGGGTGGAGGCTACACCTTC.

The chain carries TRBV29-1 and TRBJ2-1; 8 nucleotides line up with TRBD2. The V and J ends lost 7 bases and 12 bases, in that order; junction bases with no gene match: 20. Germline lookup yields CDR1 SQVTM and CDR2 ANQGSEA. The CDR3 has 15 residues. This chain's CDR3 is CSAGGSGLVGLGQFF. The DNA for the CDR3 is TGCAGCGCTGGGGGGTCGGGACTAGTAGGATTAGGGCAGTTCTTC.

The rearrangement joins TRBV10-3 to TRBJ2-7; 14 bases are shared with TRBD2. Trimming cost V 6 bases and J 3 bases; bases outside gene matches: 4. This CDR3 region has 15 residues. Germline CDR1 reads ENHRY; CDR2 reads SYGVKD. This CDR3 reads CAISGTSGSIYEQYV. The CDR3 DNA reads as TGTGCCATCAGCGGGACTAGCGGGAGTATCTACGAGCAGTACGTC.

V usage is TRBV5-4 and J usage is TRBJ1-5, with D possibly matching TRBD1 (6 bases). This CDR3 spans 13 amino acids. Trimming took off 5 bases at V and 4 bases at J, with 10 bases between the two ends. Germline V lookup: CDR1 SGHNT, CDR2 YYREEE (reference sequence). The CDR3, as DNA: TGTGCCAGCAGTCGGGACACTAATCAGCCCCAGCATTTT. This codes for CASSRDTNQPQHF. Full variable domain (rest looked up from reference TRBV5-4 and TRBJ1-5): ETGVTQSPTHLIKTRGQQVTLRCSSQSGHNTVSWYQQALGQGPQFIFQYYREEENGRGNFPPRFSGLQFPNYSSELNVNALELDDSALYLCASSRDTNQPQHFGDGTRLSIL.

The chain carries TRBV19 and TRBJ2-7; 8 bases agree with TRBD1. V was clipped by 3 bases and J by 0 bases; unmatched bases: 4. The germline CDR1 and CDR2 sequences are LNHDA and SQIVND (reference sequence). The CDR3 extends over 15 amino acids. CDR3 sequence (DNA): TGTGCCAGTAGTATCCCAGGGGGCGACTCCTACGAGCAGTACTTC. Translating it yields CASSIPGGDSYEQYF.

The chain joins TRBV27 to TRBJ2-3; a weak D match, TRBD2 (5 bases). The CDR3 runs 13 residues. Trimming took 4 bases from V and 15 from J, leaving 20 bases between them. Germline CDR1 reads MNHEY; CDR2 reads SMNVEV (reference sequence). The CDR3 DNA is TGTGCCAGCAGTTCCCTCGGCGGCGGCCGGGGTTATTTT. Residues: CASSSLGGGRGYF.

The chain carries TRBV19 and TRBJ1-2, with a possible D match to TRBD1 (6 bases). The germline gives CDR1 LNHDA, CDR2 SQIVND (reference sequence). Deletions cut 0 bases from V and 4 bases from J, with 9 bases between. This CDR3 has 14 residues. The CDR3 sequence is CASSIEGAAYGYTF. CDR3 bases: TGTGCCAGTAGTATAGAGGGGGCTGCCTATGGCTACACCTTC.